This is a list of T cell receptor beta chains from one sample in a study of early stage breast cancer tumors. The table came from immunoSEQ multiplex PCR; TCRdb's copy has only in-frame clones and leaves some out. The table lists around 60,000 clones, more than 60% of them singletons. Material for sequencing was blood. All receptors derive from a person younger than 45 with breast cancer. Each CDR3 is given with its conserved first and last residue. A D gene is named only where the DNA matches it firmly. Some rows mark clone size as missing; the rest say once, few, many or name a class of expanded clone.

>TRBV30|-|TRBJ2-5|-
CASRTSSEWETQYF
TGTGCCAGCCGAACTTCGAGCGAGTGGGAGACCCAGTACTTC
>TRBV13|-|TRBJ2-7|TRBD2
CASSLGGGSYEQYF
TGTGCCAGCAGCTTGGGGGGGGGTTCCTACGAGCAGTACTTC
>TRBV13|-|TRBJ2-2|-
CASSLESGTDTGELFF
TGTGCCAGCAGCTTAGAATCCGGGACTGATACCGGGGAGCTGTTTTTT
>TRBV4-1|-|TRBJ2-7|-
CASSQYPTASYEQYF
TGCGCCAGCAGCCAATATCCCACAGCTTCCTACGAGCAGTACTTC
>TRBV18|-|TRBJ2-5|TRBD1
CASGTDQETQYF
TGTGCCAGCGGGACAGACCAAGAGACCCAGTACTTC
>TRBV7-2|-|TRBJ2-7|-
CASSSRGPYEQYF
TGTGCCAGCAGTTCCCGCGGGCCCTACGAGCAGTACTTC
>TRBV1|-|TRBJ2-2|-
CTSSPGTGGTGELFF
TGCACCAGCAGCCCCGGGACAGGGGGCACCGGGGAGCTGTTTTTT
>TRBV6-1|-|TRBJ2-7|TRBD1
CASTFDRGGEQYF
TGTGCCAGCACATTTGACAGGGGGGGCGAGCAGTACTTC
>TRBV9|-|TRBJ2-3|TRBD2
CASSRLAGPDTQYF
TGTGCCAGCAGTCGACTAGCGGGGCCAGATACGCAGTATTTT
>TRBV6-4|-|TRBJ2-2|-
CASSEVAAGTGELFF
TGTGCCAGCAGTGAGGTAGCGGCAGGGACCGGGGAGCTGTTTTTT
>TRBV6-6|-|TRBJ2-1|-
CASSYSITYNEQFF
TGTGCCAGCAGTTACTCAATTACTTACAATGAGCAGTTCTTC
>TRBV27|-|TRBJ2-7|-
CASSSQYEQYF
TGTGCCAGCAGTTCGCAATACGAGCAGTACTTC
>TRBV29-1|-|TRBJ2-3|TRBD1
CSVEGGTGGRTDTQYF
TGCAGCGTTGAAGGGGGTACAGGGGGTCGCACAGATACGCAGTATTTT
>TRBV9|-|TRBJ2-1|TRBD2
CASSVDSTSGKLEQFF
TGTGCCAGCAGCGTAGATTCTACTAGCGGGAAATTAGAGCAGTTCTTC
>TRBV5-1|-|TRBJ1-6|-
CASSAQEDNSPLHF
TGCGCCAGCAGCGCACAGGAAGATAATTCACCCCTCCACTTT
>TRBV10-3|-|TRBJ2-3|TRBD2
CAISEGLAGLTDTQYF
TGTGCCATCAGTGAAGGACTAGCGGGACTCACAGATACGCAGTATTTT
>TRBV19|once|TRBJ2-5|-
CASSMGGGAFQETQYF
TGTGCCAGTAGTATGGGAGGGGGCGCTTTCCAAGAGACCCAGTACTTC
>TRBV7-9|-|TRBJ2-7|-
CASSLKAGDGEQYF
TGTGCCAGCAGCTTGAAGGCAGGGGACGGCGAGCAGTACTTC
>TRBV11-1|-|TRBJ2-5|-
CASSLEARRETQYF
TGTGCCAGCAGCTTAGAAGCCCGGCGGGAGACCCAGTACTTC
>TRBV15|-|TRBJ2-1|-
CATSRDRQLDEQFF
TGTGCCACCAGCAGAGATCGGCAGTTAGATGAGCAGTTCTTC
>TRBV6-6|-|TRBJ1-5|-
CASSLLQGIGNQPQHF
TGTGCCAGCAGCCTATTACAGGGAATCGGCAATCAGCCCCAGCATTTT
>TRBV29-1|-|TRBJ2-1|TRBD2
CSVDRSGSGDEQFF
TGCAGCGTTGACCGGAGCGGGAGCGGCGATGAGCAGTTCTTC
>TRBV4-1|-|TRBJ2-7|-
CASSQDPGWAYEQYF
TGCGCCAGCAGCCAAGACCCAGGGTGGGCCTACGAGCAGTACTTC
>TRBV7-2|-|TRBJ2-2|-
CASSRDLAGELFF
TGTGCCAGCAGCAGGGACCTGGCCGGGGAGCTGTTTTTT
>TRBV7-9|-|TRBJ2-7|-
CASSLVPTYEQYF
TGTGCCAGCAGCTTAGTCCCCACCTACGAGCAGTACTTC
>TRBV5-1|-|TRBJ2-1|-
CASSLAGDSYNEQFF
TGCGCCAGCAGCTTGGCCGGAGACTCCTACAATGAGCAGTTCTTC
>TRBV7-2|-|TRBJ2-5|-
CASSTYTVTETQYF
TGTGCCAGCAGCACCTACACAGTGACAGAGACCCAGTACTTC
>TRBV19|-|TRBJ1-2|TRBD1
CASSVWDRGINGYTF
TGTGCCAGTAGTGTCTGGGACAGGGGAATTAATGGCTACACCTTC
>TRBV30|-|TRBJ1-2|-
CAWSLQGRYGYTF
TGTGCCTGGAGTTTACAGGGAAGGTATGGCTACACCTTC
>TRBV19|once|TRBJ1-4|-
CASTATNEKLFF
TGTGCCAGTACGGCCACTAATGAAAAACTGTTTTTT
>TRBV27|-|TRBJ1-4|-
CASSFDSTNEKLFF
TGTGCCAGCAGCTTCGATTCAACTAATGAAAAACTGTTTTTT
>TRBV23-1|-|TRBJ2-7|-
CASSQYGTAHSYEQYF
TGCGCCAGCAGTCAATATGGGACGGCACACTCCTACGAGCAGTACTTC
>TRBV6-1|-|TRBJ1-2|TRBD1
CASSEGQGPGYGYTF
TGTGCCAGCAGTGAAGGACAGGGTCCAGGCTATGGCTACACCTTC
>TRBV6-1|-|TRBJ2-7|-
CASSVSGPRGDEQYF
TGTGCCAGCAGTGTTTCCGGGCCCCGGGGCGACGAGCAGTACTTC
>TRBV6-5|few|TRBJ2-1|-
CASRIIDEQFF
TGTGCCAGCAGGATCATCGATGAGCAGTTCTTC
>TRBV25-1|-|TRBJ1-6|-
CASRDRFYNSPLHF
TGTGCCAGCAGAGACAGATTCTATAATTCACCCCTCCACTTT
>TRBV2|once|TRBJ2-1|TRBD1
CASSEGRRQGYNEQFF
TGTGCCAGCAGTGAAGGGAGGAGACAGGGGTATAATGAGCAGTTCTTC
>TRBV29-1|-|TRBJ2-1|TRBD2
CSGGTSGRNEQFF
TGCAGCGGCGGGACTAGCGGGAGGAATGAGCAGTTCTTC
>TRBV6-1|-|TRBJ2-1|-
CASSPTSRRAEQFF
TGTGCCAGCAGTCCTACCTCCAGGAGGGCTGAGCAGTTCTTC
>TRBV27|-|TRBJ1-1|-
CASSSQGKMNTEAFF
TGTGCCAGCAGTTCCCAGGGGAAGATGAACACTGAAGCTTTCTTT
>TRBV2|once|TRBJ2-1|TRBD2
CASSVSTSGYQSYNEQFF
TGTGCCAGCAGTGTGAGTACTAGCGGCTACCAATCCTACAATGAGCAGTTCTTC
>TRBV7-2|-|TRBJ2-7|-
CASSLEAPAGNEQYF
TGTGCCAGCAGCTTAGAGGCCCCGGCTGGAAACGAGCAGTACTTC
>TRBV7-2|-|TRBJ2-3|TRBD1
CASSLVGTGGVGDTQYF
TGTGCCAGCAGCTTAGTAGGGACAGGGGGCGTTGGGGATACGCAGTATTTT
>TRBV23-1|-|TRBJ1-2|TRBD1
CASSPESQGGANYGYTF
TGCGCCAGCAGTCCCGAGTCACAGGGGGGAGCTAACTATGGCTACACCTTC